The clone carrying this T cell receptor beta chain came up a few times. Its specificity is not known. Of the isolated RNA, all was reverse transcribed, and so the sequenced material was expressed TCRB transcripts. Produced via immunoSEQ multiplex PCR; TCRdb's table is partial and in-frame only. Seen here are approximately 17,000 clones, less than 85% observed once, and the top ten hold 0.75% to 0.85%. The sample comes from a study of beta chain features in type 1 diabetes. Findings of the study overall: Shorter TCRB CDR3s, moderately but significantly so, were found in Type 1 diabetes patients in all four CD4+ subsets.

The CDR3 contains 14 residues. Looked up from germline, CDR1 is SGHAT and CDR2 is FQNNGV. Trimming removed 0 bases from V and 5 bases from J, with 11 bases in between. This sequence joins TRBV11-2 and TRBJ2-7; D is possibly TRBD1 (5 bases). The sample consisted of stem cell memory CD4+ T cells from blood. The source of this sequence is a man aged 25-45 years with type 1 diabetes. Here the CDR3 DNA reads TGTGCCAGCAGCTTAGACAGGGCGAACGACGAGCAGTACTTC. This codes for CASSLDRANDEQYF.